A selection of T cell receptor beta chains follows, all from one sample in a study of T-cell memory formation after mild COVID-19. TCRdb reprocessed the 5' RACE reads via MiXCR and lists one record per CDR3 protein. The table lists about 310,000 distinct CDR3 sequences, 15% to 20% of them singletons, with 20% to 25% in the top ten. Material: PBMCs or a T cell subset sorted from them (not recorded which). Receptors originate from a young man who had mild COVID-19 (a few samples of this study predate the infection). Cell type and time point are not known. Both conserved end residues are part of each CDR3. D genes are given only for firm matches. Size tells how often a clone was seen (once, few, many) or the class of an expanded clone, and some rows leave it out.

d_call clone_size j_call v_call cdr3_length cdr3_nt cdr3_aa
. many TRBJ2-1 TRBV7-2 14 TGTGCCAGCAGCTTCAGTGTCCCCTACAATGAGCAGTTCTTC CASSFSVPYNEQFF
. few TRBJ1-1 TRBV28 13 TGTGCCAGTCGTCGAGGGGGGGACACTGAAGCTTTCTTT CASRRGGDTEAFF
. few TRBJ2-5 TRBV20-1 15 TGCAGTGCTAGAGATGGGCAGGAATATCAAGAGACCCAGTACTTC CSARDGQEYQETQYF
. . TRBJ1-2 TRBV28 12 TGTGCCAGCAGTTTCTCTCCTCGGGGCTACACCTTC CASSFSPRGYTF
TRBD2 . TRBJ2-3 TRBV7-2 14 TGTGCCAGCAGCCCTGTCCTAGCGGGCGATACGCAGTATTTT CASSPVLAGDTQYF
. . TRBJ1-5 TRBV18 13 TGTGCCAGCTCAGGGGCCTTCAATCAGCCCCAGCATTTT CASSGAFNQPQHF
. many TRBJ2-5 TRBV4-1 15 TGCGCCAGCAGCCAAGGGGGGGGCCGGGAAGAGACCCAGTACTTC CASSQGGGREETQYF
. few TRBJ2-5 TRBV24-1 13 TGTGCCACCAGTGGGGCAGATCAAGAGACCCAGTACTTC CATSGADQETQYF
. many TRBJ2-1 TRBV11-2 11 TGTGCCAGCAGCACCGGTTATGAGCAGTTCTTC CASSTGYEQFF
. . TRBJ2-5 TRBV10-3 13 TGTGCCGGCCGACGGGGGGCCCAAGAGACCCAGTACTTC CAGRRGAQETQYF
TRBD1 few TRBJ2-6 TRBV19 16 TGTGCCAGTAGTAACTCGACAGGGGTCGGGGCCAACGTCCTGACTTTC CASSNSTGVGANVLTF
TRBD1 . TRBJ2-1 TRBV27 14 TGTGCCAGCAGTTACGCGGTCCAGGGGGATGAGCAGTTCTTC CASSYAVQGDEQFF
TRBD1 . TRBJ1-4 TRBV5-4 15 TGTGCCAGCAGCTCGGAACAGGGGGCACGGGAAAAACTGTTTTTT CASSSEQGAREKLFF
. . TRBJ1-4 TRBV28 15 TGTGCCAGCAGTTTAATCCGGGACCCCGCTGAAAAACTGTTTTTT CASSLIRDPAEKLFF
. few TRBJ1-2 TRBV30 13 TGTGCCTGGAGTGGAGGGATAGGCTATGGCTACACCTTC CAWSGGIGYGYTF
TRBD2 . TRBJ2-1 TRBV7-9 14 TGTGCCAGCAGCTCTGTGCGGGGGGCCGTTGAGCAGTTCTTC CASSSVRGAVEQFF
TRBD2 few TRBJ2-3 TRBV7-2 16 TGTGCCAGCAGCTTAGTAGCGGGGGCAGGTGCAGATACGCAGTATTTT CASSLVAGAGADTQYF
TRBD1 . TRBJ1-5 TRBV27 12 TGTGCCAGCAGACCGACAGGGGGGCCCCAGCATTTT CASRPTGGPQHF
. few TRBJ2-5 TRBV12-3/TRBV12-4 14 TGTGCCAGCAGTTTAATGGGTGGGGGAGAGACCCAGTACTTC CASSLMGGGETQYF
. many TRBJ2-7 TRBV12-3/TRBV12-4 13 TGTGCCAGCAGTTTAGGGGATTTAGGCGAGCAGTACTTC CASSLGDLGEQYF
TRBD2 . TRBJ2-5 TRBV20-1 14 TGCAGTGCGCCGGGACTAGCGGGTGCAGAGACCCAGTACTTC CSAPGLAGAETQYF
. . TRBJ1-4 TRBV19 14 TGTGCCAGTAGGGGAACGGGGCGCCGAGAAAAACTGTTTTTT CASRGTGRREKLFF
. . TRBJ2-5 TRBV7-9 14 TGTGCCAGCAGCTTACACAGGGACCAAGAGACCCAGTACTTC CASSLHRDQETQYF
TRBD2 few TRBJ2-5 TRBV12-3/TRBV12-4 17 TGTGCCAGCAGTTCACTAGCGGGGGTTCCCCGACAAGAGACCCAGTACTTC CASSSLAGVPRQETQYF
TRBD2 . TRBJ2-5 TRBV12-3/TRBV12-4 16 TGTGCCAGCAGTTTAATCGGGGGGGCCACTGGAGAGACCCAGTACTTC CASSLIGGATGETQYF
. . TRBJ2-2 TRBV18 15 TGTGCCAGCTCACCATGGGGCGCGAACACCGGGGAGCTGTTTTTT CASSPWGANTGELFF
TRBD2 . TRBJ2-3 TRBV28 15 TGTGCCAGCAGATCGACTAGCGGGAAGGTAGATACGCAGTATTTT CASRSTSGKVDTQYF
TRBD1 . TRBJ1-1 TRBV7-9 13 TGTGCCAGCGGGACAGGGCCGAACACTGAAGCTTTCTTT CASGTGPNTEAFF
TRBD1 few TRBJ2-2 TRBV11-2 16 TGTGCCAGCAGCTTTATCAGGGGGCGCGGGGTCGGGGAGCTGTTTTTT CASSFIRGRGVGELFF
. . TRBJ2-3 TRBV7-3 14 TGTGCCAGCAGCTTATTGGGTTTTACAGATACGCAGTATTTT CASSLLGFTDTQYF
TRBD1 . TRBJ2-2 TRBV27 17 TGTGCCAGCAGTTCTACCCCCGGGACAGGCTACACCGGGGAGCTGTTTTTT CASSSTPGTGYTGELFF
TRBD2 few TRBJ2-5 TRBV6-2/TRBV6-3 15 TGTGCCAGCAGTTTTCTGTCCGGGACTAGCTCGTCCCAGTACTTC CASSFLSGTSSSQYF
TRBD1 . TRBJ1-2 TRBV9 15 TGTGCCAGCAGCGACATCAGGGGGCGTTCGAGCGGCTACACCTTC CASSDIRGRSSGYTF
TRBD1 . TRBJ1-1 TRBV18 16 TGTGCCAGCTCACCCTGGACAGGGTCAATGAACACTGAAGCTTTCTTT CASSPWTGSMNTEAFF
. . TRBJ2-1 TRBV7-9 16 TGTGCCAGCAGCTTAGTAGATGGGGGGACCTACAATGAGCAGTTCTTC CASSLVDGGTYNEQFF
TRBD1 . TRBJ1-1 TRBV20-1 15 TGCAGTGCTAGTCCTCGGGACAGGTTGAACACTGAAGCTTTCTTT CSASPRDRLNTEAFF
. many TRBJ1-6 TRBV5-1 14 TGCGCCAGCAGCTTGCAACCCTCTAATTCACCCCTCCACTTT CASSLQPSNSPLHF
. few TRBJ2-1 TRBV6-2/TRBV6-3 13 TGTGCCAGCAGTTACTCCGGGCTGGCTGAGCAGTTCTTC CASSYSGLAEQFF